This TCR beta chain came from a study of shared clonotypes between healthy human individuals. Clones were read by immunoSEQ multiplex PCR, and TCRdb kept only the in-frame ones, dropping some. The sample lists approximately 1,500,000 clones, 98% occurring once. Germline CDR1 MDHEN, CDR2 SYDVKM. V was shortened by 7 bases and J by 4 bases, with 7 bases between the two germline ends. CDR3 length equals 11 residues. The specimen sequenced was naive CD4+ T cells sorted from blood. Indicated subset: CD45RA+ positively selected. This chain uses TRBV28 with TRBJ1-1; D is uncertain. The TCR sequence derives from a young man in good health. Here the CDR3 DNA reads TGTGCCAGCACCGGGGTCACTGAAGCTTTCTTT. Protein sequence: CASTGVTEAFF.